This T cell receptor (beta chain) stems from a study of brain T cells in children with intractable seizures. Study-wide points: Pre-surgery blood may have been undersampled, hiding some clones.

Concerning this clone: The antigen is unknown.

The V and J ends lost 5 bases and 8 bases, in that order; junction bases with no gene match: 11. The germline V gene encodes CDR1 SEHNR and CDR2 FQNEAQ (reference sequence). This CDR3 spans 15 amino acids. Profiling relied on immunoSEQ multiplex PCR, and the TCRdb table lists in-frame clones only, not all of them. The sample has fewer than 80,000 clones, approximately 95% seen once. The source was peripheral blood, collected at surgery. This chain links TRBV7-9 with TRBJ1-4; 7 nucleotides align to TRBD1. The origin of this receptor is a boy less than two years old with focal cortical dysplasia and intractable seizures. The CDR3 DNA follows: TGTGCCAGCAGCGACCTCCTACAGGGGTACGAAAAACTGTTTTTT. Encoded protein: CASSDLLQGYEKLFF. Full variable domain (remainder filled in from reference TRBV7-9 and TRBJ1-4): DTGVSQNPRHKITKRGQNVTFRCDPISEHNRLYWYRQTLGQGPEFLTYFQNEAQLEKSRLLSDRFSAERPKGSFSTLEIQRTEQGDSAMYLCASSDLLQGYEKLFFGSGTQLSVL.